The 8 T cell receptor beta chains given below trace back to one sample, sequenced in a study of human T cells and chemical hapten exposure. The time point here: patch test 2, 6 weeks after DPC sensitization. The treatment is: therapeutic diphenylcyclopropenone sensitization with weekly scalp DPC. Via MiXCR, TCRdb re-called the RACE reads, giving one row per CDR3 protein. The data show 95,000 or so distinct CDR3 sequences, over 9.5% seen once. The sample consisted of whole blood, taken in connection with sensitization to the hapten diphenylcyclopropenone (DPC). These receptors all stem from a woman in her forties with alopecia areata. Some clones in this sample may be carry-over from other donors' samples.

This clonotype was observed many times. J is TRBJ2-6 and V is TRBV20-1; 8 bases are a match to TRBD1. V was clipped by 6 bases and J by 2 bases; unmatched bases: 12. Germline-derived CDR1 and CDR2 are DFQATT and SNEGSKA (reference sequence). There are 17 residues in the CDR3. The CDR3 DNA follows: TGCAGTGCCGATCCTCGCTCAGGGGGCACTGGGGCCAACGTCCTGACTTTC. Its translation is CSADPRSGGTGANVLTF.

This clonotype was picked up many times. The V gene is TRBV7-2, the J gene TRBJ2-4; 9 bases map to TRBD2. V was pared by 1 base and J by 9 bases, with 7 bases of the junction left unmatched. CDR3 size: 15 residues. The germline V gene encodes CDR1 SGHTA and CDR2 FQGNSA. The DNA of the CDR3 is TGTGCCAGCAGCTTAGGGGGACTAGCCTCGGGCATTCAGTACTTC. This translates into CASSLGGLASGIQYF.

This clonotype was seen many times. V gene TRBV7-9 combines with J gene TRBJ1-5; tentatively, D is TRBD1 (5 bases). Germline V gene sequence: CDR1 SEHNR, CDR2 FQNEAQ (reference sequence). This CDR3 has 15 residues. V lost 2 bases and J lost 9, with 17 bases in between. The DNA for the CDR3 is TGTGCCAGCAGCTTATCCCCAGCAGGGCAGGGGCCCCAGCATTTT. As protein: CASSLSPAGQGPQHF.

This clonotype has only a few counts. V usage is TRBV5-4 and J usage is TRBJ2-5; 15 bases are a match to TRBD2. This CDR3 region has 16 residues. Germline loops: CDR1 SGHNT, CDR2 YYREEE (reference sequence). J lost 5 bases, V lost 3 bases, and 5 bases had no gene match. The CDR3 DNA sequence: TGTGCCAGCAGCTCCCCCGGGACTAGCGGGAGGGAGACCCAGTACTTC. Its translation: CASSSPGTSGRETQYF.

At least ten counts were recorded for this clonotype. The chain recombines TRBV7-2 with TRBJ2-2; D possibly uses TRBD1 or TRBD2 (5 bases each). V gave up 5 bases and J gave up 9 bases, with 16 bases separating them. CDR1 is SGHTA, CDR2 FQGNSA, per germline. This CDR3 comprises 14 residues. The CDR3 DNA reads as TGTGCCAGCAGCCCCGCGGGCCCGGGGCGGGAGCTGTTTTTT. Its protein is CASSPAGPGRELFF.

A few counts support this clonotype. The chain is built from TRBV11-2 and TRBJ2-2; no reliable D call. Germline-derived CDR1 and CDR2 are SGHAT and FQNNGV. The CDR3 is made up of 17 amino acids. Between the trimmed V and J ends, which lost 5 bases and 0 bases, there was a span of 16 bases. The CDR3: CASSPRWGTANTGELFF. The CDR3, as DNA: TGTGCCAGCAGCCCCCGGTGGGGTACAGCGAACACCGGGGAGCTGTTTTTT.

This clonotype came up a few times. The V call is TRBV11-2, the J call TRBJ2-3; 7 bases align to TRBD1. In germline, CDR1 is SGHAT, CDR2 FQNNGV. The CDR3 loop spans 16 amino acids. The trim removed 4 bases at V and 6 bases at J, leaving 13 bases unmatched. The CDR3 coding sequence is TGTGCCAGCAGCTCTCCCCCGGACAGGCAATCGGATACGCAGTATTTT. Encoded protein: CASSSPPDRQSDTQYF.

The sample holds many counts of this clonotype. DNA of the CDR3: TGCAGTGCGCGCAGGGGGCTAGACACTGAAGCTTTCTTT. It yields the protein CSARRGLDTEAFF. V is TRBV20-1 and J is TRBJ1-1, with 8 bases lining up with TRBD1. Germline lookup yields CDR1 DFQATT and CDR2 SNEGSKA (reference sequence). The V and J ends lost 6 bases and 3 bases, in that order; junction bases with no gene match: 6. The CDR3 runs 13 residues.